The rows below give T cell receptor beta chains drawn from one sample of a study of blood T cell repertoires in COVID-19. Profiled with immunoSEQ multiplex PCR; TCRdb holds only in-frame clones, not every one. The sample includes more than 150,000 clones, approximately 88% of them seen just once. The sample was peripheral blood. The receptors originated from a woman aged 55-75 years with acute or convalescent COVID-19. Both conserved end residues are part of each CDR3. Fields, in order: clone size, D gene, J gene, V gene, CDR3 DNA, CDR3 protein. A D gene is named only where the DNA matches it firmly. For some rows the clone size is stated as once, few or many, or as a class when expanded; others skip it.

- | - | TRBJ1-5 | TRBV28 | TGTGCCAGCGCCCTGGGGGGTCCCAATCAGCCCCAGCATTTT | CASALGGPNQPQHF
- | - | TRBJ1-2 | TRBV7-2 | TGTGCCAGCAGCTTGCGACAGCAGTCTAACTATGGCTACACCTTC | CASSLRQQSNYGYTF
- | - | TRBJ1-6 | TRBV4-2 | TGTGCCAGCAGCCAGAGGGCGGATAATTCACCCCTCCACTTT | CASSQRADNSPLHF
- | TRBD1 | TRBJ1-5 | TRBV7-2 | TGTGCCAGCAGCACAACAGGGGGCGCGGGCCAGCCCCAGCATTTT | CASSTTGGAGQPQHF
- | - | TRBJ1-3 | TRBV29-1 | TGCAGCGTTATCGGGGGCTCTGGAAACACCATATATTTT | CSVIGGSGNTIYF
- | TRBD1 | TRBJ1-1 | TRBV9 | TGTGCCAGCAGCGTAATGGGGACAGGGTGGCACACTGAAGCTTTCTTT | CASSVMGTGWHTEAFF
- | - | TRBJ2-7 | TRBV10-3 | TGTGCCATCAGTGCAACGCAGGGTTCGAGCTACGAGCAGTACTTC | CAISATQGSSYEQYF
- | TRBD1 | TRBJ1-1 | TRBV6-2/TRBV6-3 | TGTGCCAGCAGTACCCCCGGGACAGTCATGAACACTGAAGCTTTCTTT | CASSTPGTVMNTEAFF
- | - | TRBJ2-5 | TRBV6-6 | TGTGCCAGCAGTTACAGGACAAGGGGGGGAGAGACCCAGTACTTC | CASSYRTRGGETQYF
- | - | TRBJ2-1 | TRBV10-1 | TGCGCCAGCAGTGAGAGTAGCCGCAATGAGCAGTTCTTC | CASSESSRNEQFF
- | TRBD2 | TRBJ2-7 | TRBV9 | TGTGCCAGCAGCGTAAATAGCGGGGGGTACTACGAGCAGTACTTC | CASSVNSGGYYEQYF
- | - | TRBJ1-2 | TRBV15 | TGTGCCACCAGCAGAGTGGGGGCACCTCGGGGCTACACCTTC | CATSRVGAPRGYTF
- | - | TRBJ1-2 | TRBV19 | TGTGCCAGTAGTACAGGGTCCGACAGGCGTAACTATGGCTACACCTTC | CASSTGSDRRNYGYTF
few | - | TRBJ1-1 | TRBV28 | TGTGCCAGCATTACAGGGTACAAAAACACTGAAGCTTTCTTT | CASITGYKNTEAFF
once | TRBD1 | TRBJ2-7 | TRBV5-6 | TGTGCCAGCAGCTTGGAGAGGACAGGGCGGTCCTACGAGCAGTACTTC | CASSLERTGRSYEQYF
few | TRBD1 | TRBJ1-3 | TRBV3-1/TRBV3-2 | TGTGCCAGCAGCCAAGATTCGAGGGGGACAGGGGGAAACACCATATATTTT | CASSQDSRGTGGNTIYF
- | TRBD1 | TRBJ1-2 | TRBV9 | TGTGCCAGCAGCGTGACACCTGCAGGGGGTGCCAACTATGGCTACACCTTC | CASSVTPAGGANYGYTF
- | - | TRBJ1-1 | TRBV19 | TGTGCCAGTAGTATGGACAATAAGAATTCAGCTTTCTTT | CASSMDNKNSAFF